Detailed here is one T cell receptor (beta chain). These data originate in a study of OX40 agonist ivuxolimab in advanced cancers. Germline CDR1 and CDR2: KGHSH and LQKENI. Trimming shortened V by 5 bases and J by 5 bases, and 27 bases separated the two germline ends. This CDR3 region has 18 residues. TCRdb's copy holds only in-frame clones and misses some; the assay was immunoSEQ multiplex PCR. This table has 66,000 or so clones, approximately 83% appearing once. Sequenced material: CD4+ or CD8+ T cells sorted from blood, taken in a trial of the OX40 agonist ivuxolimab. This TCR was sampled from an adult with an advanced solid tumor such as melanoma, head and neck, liver or kidney cancer. The V gene is TRBV18, the J gene TRBJ2-5; tentatively, D is TRBD2 (7 bases). CDR3 DNA sequence: TGTGCCAGCTCAGCTTTCACCTCGTCTCGCGGGGGCTTGGAGACCCAGTACTTC. As protein: CASSAFTSSRGGLETQYF.